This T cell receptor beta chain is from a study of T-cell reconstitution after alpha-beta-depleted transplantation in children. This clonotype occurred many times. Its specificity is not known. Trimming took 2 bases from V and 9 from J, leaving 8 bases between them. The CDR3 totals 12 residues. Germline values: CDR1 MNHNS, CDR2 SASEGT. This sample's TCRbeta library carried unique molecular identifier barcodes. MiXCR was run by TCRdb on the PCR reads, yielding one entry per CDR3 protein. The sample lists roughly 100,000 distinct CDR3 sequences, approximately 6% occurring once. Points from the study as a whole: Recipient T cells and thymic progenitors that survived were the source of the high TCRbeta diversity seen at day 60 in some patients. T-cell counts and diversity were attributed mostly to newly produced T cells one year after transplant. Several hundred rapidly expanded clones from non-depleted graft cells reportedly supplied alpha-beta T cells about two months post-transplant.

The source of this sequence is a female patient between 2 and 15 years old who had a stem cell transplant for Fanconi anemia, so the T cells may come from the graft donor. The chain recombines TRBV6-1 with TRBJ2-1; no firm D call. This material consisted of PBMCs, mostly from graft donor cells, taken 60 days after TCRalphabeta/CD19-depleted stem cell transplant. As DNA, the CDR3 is TGTGCCAGCAGTGAACAACCGACTGAGCAGTTCTTC. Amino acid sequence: CASSEQPTEQFF.